Listed below are T cell receptor beta chains from one sample, sequenced in a study of T-cell memory formation after mild COVID-19. Using its own MiXCR run on the 5' RACE reads, TCRdb lists one record per CDR3 protein. The data show under 450,000 distinct CDR3 sequences, with approximately 15% seen just once and about 20% held by the top ten. The sample was PBMCs or a T cell subset sorted from them (not recorded which). The receptors originated from a young man who had mild COVID-19 (a few samples of this study predate the infection). Cell type and time point are not known. The CDR3 runs from the conserved cysteine through the conserved F or W. The D gene is left open where the match is weak. Some rows mark clone size as missing; the rest say once, few, many or name a class of expanded clone.

cdr3_length: 15
v_call: TRBV4-3
d_call: -
j_call: TRBJ2-3
clone_size: -
cdr3_aa: CASSQDGGDTDTQYF
cdr3_nt: TGCGCCAGCAGCCAAGATGGAGGGGATACAGATACGCAGTATTTT

cdr3_length: 14
v_call: TRBV28
d_call: TRBD1
j_call: TRBJ1-1
clone_size: -
cdr3_aa: CASRLWTGGTEAFF
cdr3_nt: TGTGCCAGCAGATTGTGGACAGGGGGCACTGAAGCTTTCTTT

cdr3_length: 16
v_call: TRBV5-6
d_call: TRBD2
j_call: TRBJ2-3
clone_size: -
cdr3_aa: CASSLVAGGPPDTQYF
cdr3_nt: TGTGCCAGCAGCTTGGTGGCGGGGGGGCCTCCAGATACGCAGTATTTT

cdr3_length: 14
v_call: TRBV5-4
d_call: -
j_call: TRBJ2-5
clone_size: -
cdr3_aa: CASRPTEGSGTQYF
cdr3_nt: TGTGCCAGCAGACCAACAGAGGGGAGTGGGACCCAGTACTTC

cdr3_length: 14
v_call: TRBV7-2
d_call: -
j_call: TRBJ1-5
clone_size: -
cdr3_aa: CASSFDRGYQPQHF
cdr3_nt: TGTGCCAGCAGCTTTGATCGGGGTTATCAGCCCCAGCATTTT

cdr3_length: 16
v_call: TRBV2
d_call: TRBD2
j_call: TRBJ2-3
clone_size: -
cdr3_aa: CASSEQAGGMTDTQYF
cdr3_nt: TGTGCCAGCAGTGAACAAGCGGGGGGTATGACAGATACGCAGTATTTT

cdr3_length: 17
v_call: TRBV20-1
d_call: TRBD1
j_call: TRBJ1-1
clone_size: few
cdr3_aa: CSARAGGAGQRFAGAFF
cdr3_nt: TGCAGTGCTAGGGCCGGAGGGGCGGGACAGCGTTTCGCGGGAGCTTTCTTT

cdr3_length: 15
v_call: TRBV7-2
d_call: -
j_call: TRBJ1-3
clone_size: -
cdr3_aa: CASSEGLISGNTIYF
cdr3_nt: TGTGCCAGCAGTGAGGGCCTAATCTCTGGAAACACCATATATTTT

cdr3_length: 18
v_call: TRBV6-1
d_call: TRBD2
j_call: TRBJ2-2
clone_size: few
cdr3_aa: CASSKLAGAVANTGELFF
cdr3_nt: TGTGCCAGCAGTAAACTAGCGGGGGCCGTTGCGAACACCGGGGAGCTGTTTTTT

cdr3_length: 16
v_call: TRBV5-1
d_call: -
j_call: TRBJ2-3
clone_size: many
cdr3_aa: CASSRDHLGRLGTQYF
cdr3_nt: TGCGCCAGCAGCAGGGACCATCTGGGACGTTTAGGTACGCAGTATTTT

cdr3_length: 19
v_call: TRBV6-2/TRBV6-3
d_call: TRBD2
j_call: TRBJ2-1
clone_size: -
cdr3_aa: CASSYSGAGGLPSYNEQFF
cdr3_nt: TGTGCCAGCAGTTACTCGGGAGCGGGGGGCCTTCCCTCCTACAATGAGCAGTTCTTC

cdr3_length: 12
v_call: TRBV7-3
d_call: -
j_call: TRBJ2-3
clone_size: -
cdr3_aa: CASSSRRDTQYF
cdr3_nt: TGTGCCAGCAGCTCGCGGAGGGATACGCAGTATTTT

cdr3_length: 14
v_call: TRBV7-2
d_call: TRBD1
j_call: TRBJ1-1
clone_size: few
cdr3_aa: CASSLVPGQGEAFF
cdr3_nt: TGTGCCAGCAGCTTAGTTCCCGGACAGGGTGAAGCTTTCTTT

cdr3_length: 13
v_call: TRBV4-1
d_call: -
j_call: TRBJ1-1
clone_size: -
cdr3_aa: CASSQAVYSKAFF
cdr3_nt: TGCGCCAGCAGCCAAGCGGTATACTCCAAAGCTTTCTTT

cdr3_length: 13
v_call: TRBV7-2
d_call: -
j_call: TRBJ2-7
clone_size: few
cdr3_aa: CASSPSEPYEQYF
cdr3_nt: TGTGCCAGCAGCCCCTCTGAGCCCTACGAGCAGTACTTC

cdr3_length: 14
v_call: TRBV5-1
d_call: TRBD1
j_call: TRBJ2-5
clone_size: -
cdr3_aa: CASSFQGAHETQYF
cdr3_nt: TGCGCCAGCAGCTTCCAGGGGGCGCACGAGACCCAGTACTTC

cdr3_length: 14
v_call: TRBV10-3
d_call: TRBD1
j_call: TRBJ1-2
clone_size: many
cdr3_aa: CATGTGTGYQGYTF
cdr3_nt: TGTGCCACCGGGACCGGGACAGGGTATCAAGGCTACACCTTC

cdr3_length: 13
v_call: TRBV6-5
d_call: -
j_call: TRBJ2-2
clone_size: -
cdr3_aa: CASARERTGELFF
cdr3_nt: TGTGCCAGCGCGAGAGAACGGACCGGGGAGCTGTTTTTT

cdr3_length: 16
v_call: TRBV5-1
d_call: TRBD2
j_call: TRBJ2-3
clone_size: few
cdr3_aa: CASSLTLAGSTDTQYF
cdr3_nt: TGCGCCAGCAGCTTGACACTAGCGGGGAGCACAGATACGCAGTATTTT

cdr3_length: 15
v_call: TRBV12-3/TRBV12-4
d_call: -
j_call: TRBJ2-1
clone_size: few
cdr3_aa: CASRPVAGSYNEQFF
cdr3_nt: TGTGCCAGCAGACCAGTCGCAGGGTCCTACAATGAGCAGTTCTTC

cdr3_length: 12
v_call: TRBV10-3
d_call: TRBD1
j_call: TRBJ1-1
clone_size: few
cdr3_aa: CAISEGGTGAFF
cdr3_nt: TGTGCCATCAGTGAGGGGGGGACAGGGGCTTTCTTT